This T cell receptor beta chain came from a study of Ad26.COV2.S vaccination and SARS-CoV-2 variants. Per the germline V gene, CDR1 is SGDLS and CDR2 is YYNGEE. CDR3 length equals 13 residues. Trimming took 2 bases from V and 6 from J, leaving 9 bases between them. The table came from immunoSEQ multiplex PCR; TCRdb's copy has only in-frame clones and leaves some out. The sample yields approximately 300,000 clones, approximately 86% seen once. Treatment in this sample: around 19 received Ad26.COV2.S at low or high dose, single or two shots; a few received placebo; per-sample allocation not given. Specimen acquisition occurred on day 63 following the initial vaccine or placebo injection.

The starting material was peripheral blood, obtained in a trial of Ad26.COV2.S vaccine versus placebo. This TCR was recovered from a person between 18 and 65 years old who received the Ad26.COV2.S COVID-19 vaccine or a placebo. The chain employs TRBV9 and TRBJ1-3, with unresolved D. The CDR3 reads CASSVYPQNTIYF. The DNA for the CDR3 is TGTGCCAGCAGCGTCTACCCGCAAAACACCATATATTTT. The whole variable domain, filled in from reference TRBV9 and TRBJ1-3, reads DSGVTQTPKHLITATGQRVTLRCSPRSGDLSVYWYQQSLDQGLQFLIQYYNGEERAKGNILERFSAQQFPDLHSELNLSSLELGDSALYFCASSVYPQNTIYFGEGSWLTVV.